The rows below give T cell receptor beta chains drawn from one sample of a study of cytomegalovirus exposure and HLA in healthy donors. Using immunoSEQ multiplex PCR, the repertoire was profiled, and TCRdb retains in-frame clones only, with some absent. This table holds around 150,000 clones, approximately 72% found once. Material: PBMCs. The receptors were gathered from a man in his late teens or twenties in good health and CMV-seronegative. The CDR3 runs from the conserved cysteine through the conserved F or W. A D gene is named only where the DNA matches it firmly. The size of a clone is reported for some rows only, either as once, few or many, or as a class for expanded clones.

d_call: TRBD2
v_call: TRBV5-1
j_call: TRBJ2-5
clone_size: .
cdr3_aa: CASRGTSGSGETQYF
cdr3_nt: TGCGCCAGCAGAGGGACTAGCGGGAGCGGGGAGACCCAGTACTTC

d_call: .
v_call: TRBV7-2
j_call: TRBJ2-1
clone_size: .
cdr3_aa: CASSLTGYEQFF
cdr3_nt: TGTGCCAGCAGCCTTACGGGGTATGAGCAGTTCTTC

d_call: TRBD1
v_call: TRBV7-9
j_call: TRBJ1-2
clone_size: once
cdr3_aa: CSSSRTGAGYTF
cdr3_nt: TGTTCCAGCAGCCGAACAGGGGCGGGCTACACCTTC

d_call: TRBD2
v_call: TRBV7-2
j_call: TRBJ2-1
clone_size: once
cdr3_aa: CASSLSGISYNEQFF
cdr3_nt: TGTGCCAGCAGCCTTAGCGGGATCTCCTACAATGAGCAGTTCTTC

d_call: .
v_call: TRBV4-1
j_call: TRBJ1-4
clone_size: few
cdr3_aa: CASSQVPGLGANEKLFF
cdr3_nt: TGCGCCAGCAGCCAAGTACCCGGGCTAGGGGCTAATGAAAAACTGTTTTTT

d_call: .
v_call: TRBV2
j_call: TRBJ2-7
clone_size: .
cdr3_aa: CASSAKTGTYEQYF
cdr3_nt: TGTGCCAGCAGTGCCAAAACAGGGACCTACGAGCAGTACTTC

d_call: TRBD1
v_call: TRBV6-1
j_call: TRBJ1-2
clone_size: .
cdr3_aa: CASSELRGTGGGYTF
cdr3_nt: TGTGCCAGCAGTGAACTTCGAGGGACAGGGGGGGGCTACACCTTC

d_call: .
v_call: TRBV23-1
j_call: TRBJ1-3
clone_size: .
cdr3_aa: CASSQSPGCAGNTIYF
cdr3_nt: TGCGCCAGCAGTCAATCACCTGGTTGCGCTGGAAACACCATATATTTT

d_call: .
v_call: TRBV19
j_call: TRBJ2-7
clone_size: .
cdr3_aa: CASSMVGSSLYEQYF
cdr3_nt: TGTGCCAGTAGTATGGTGGGCTCGTCCCTCTACGAGCAGTACTTC

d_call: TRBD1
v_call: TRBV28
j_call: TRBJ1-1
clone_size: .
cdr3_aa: CASSPGTAMNTEAFF
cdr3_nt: TGTGCCAGCAGTCCTGGGACAGCTATGAACACTGAAGCTTTCTTT

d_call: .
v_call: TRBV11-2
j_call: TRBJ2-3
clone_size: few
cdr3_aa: CASSLAGQIRDTQYF
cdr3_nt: TGTGCCAGCAGCTTAGCAGGGCAGATCAGAGATACGCAGTATTTT

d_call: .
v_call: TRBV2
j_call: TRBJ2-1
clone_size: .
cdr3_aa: CASSVGLYNEQFF
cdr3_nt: TGTGCCAGCAGCGTGGGACTCTACAATGAGCAGTTCTTC

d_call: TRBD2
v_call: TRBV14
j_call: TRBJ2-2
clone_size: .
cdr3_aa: CASSQVAGVVGELFF
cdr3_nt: TGTGCCAGCAGCCAAGTGGCGGGAGTTGTCGGGGAGCTGTTTTTT

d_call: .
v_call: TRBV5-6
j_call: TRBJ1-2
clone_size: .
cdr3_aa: CASSSGAGPNYGYTF
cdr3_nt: TGTGCCAGCAGCTCCGGTGCAGGGCCTAACTATGGCTACACCTTC

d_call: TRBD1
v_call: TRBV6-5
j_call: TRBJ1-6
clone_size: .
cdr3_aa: CASSYRGTGTGPLHF
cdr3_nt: TGTGCCAGCAGTTACAGGGGGACAGGGACCGGACCCCTCCACTTT

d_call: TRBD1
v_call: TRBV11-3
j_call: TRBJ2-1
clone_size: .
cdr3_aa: CASSPGQRTDDEQFF
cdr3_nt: TGTGCCAGCAGCCCGGGACAGAGGACTGACGATGAGCAGTTCTTC

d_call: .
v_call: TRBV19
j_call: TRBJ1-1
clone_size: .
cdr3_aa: CASSMAAYTEAFF
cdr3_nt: TGTGCCAGTAGTATGGCGGCCTACACTGAAGCTTTCTTT

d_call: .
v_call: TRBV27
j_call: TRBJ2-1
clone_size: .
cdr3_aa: CASSLRTVGYNEQFF
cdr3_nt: TGTGCCAGCAGTTTAAGAACAGTGGGCTACAATGAGCAGTTCTTC

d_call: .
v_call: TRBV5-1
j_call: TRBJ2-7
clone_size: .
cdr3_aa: CASRQDTYEQYF
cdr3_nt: TGCGCCAGTAGACAGGATACCTACGAGCAGTACTTC

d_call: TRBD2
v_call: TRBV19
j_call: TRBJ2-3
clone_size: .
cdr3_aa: CASSQALAGGRWTDTQYF
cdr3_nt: TGTGCCAGTAGCCAGGCTCTAGCGGGAGGGAGGTGGACAGATACGCAGTATTTT

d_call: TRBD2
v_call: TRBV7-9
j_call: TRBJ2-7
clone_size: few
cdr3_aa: CASSPMSGKSYEQYF
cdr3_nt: TGTGCCAGCAGCCCGATGAGCGGGAAGTCCTACGAGCAGTACTTC

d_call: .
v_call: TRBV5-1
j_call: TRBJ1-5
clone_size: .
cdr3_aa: CASRLTVNQPQHF
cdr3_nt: TGCGCCAGCAGATTGACAGTAAATCAGCCCCAGCATTTT

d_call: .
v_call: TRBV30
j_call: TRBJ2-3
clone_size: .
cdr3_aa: CAWSLKDTQYF
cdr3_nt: TGTGCCTGGAGCCTAAAGGATACGCAGTATTTT

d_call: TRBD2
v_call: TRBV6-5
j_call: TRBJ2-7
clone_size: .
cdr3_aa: CASSTGGSSYEQYF
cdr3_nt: TGTGCCAGCAGTACGGGGGGGAGCTCCTACGAGCAGTACTTC

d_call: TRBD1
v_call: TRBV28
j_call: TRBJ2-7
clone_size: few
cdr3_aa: CASSLGQVTYEQYF
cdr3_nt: TGTGCCAGCAGTTTGGGACAGGTAACCTACGAGCAGTACTTC

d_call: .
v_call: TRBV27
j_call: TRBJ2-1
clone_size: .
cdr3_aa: CASSFSGTYNEQFF
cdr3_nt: TGTGCCAGCAGTTTTAGCGGAACCTACAATGAGCAGTTCTTC

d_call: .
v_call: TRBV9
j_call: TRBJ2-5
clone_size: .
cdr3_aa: CASSPGSPGGLQETQYF
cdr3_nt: TGTGCCAGCAGCCCGGGGAGTCCGGGGGGCTTACAAGAGACCCAGTACTTC

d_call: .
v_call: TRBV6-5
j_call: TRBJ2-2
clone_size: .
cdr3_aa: CASSYSPSGGPGELFF
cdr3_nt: TGTGCCAGCAGTTACTCGCCATCAGGGGGGCCCGGGGAGCTGTTTTTT

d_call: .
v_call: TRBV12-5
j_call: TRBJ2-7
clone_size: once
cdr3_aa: CASGPGPGGEQYF
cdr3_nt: TGTGCTAGTGGTCCGGGGCCTGGGGGGGAGCAGTACTTC

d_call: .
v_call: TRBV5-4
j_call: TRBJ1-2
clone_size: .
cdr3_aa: CASSLGGSRYTF
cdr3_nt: TGTGCCAGCAGCTTAGGAGGCAGCCGCTACACCTTC

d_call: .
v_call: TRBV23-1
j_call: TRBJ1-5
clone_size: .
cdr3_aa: CASSPRGLYSNQPQHF
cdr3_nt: TGCGCCAGCAGCCCGAGGGGACTCTATAGCAATCAGCCCCAGCATTTT

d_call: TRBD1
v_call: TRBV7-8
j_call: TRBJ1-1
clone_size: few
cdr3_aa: CASSTRQGRLAFF
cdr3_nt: TGTGCCAGCAGCACCCGACAGGGAAGGTTAGCTTTCTTT

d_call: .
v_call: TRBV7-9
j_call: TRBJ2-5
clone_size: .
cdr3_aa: CASSSLDWERYF
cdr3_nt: TGTGCCAGCAGCTCGCTCGACTGGGAGAGGTACTTC

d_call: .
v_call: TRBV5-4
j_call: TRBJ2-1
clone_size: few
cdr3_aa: CASSSGGSGNEQFF
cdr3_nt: TGTGCCAGCAGCTCCGGCGGTAGCGGCAATGAGCAGTTCTTC

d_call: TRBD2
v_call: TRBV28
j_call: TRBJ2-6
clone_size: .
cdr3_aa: CASSQGGFSGANVLTF
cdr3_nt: TGTGCCAGCAGTCAGGGAGGGTTCTCTGGGGCCAACGTCCTGACTTTC

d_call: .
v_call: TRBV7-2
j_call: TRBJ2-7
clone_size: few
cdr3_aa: CASSSRLTGEQYF
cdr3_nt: TGTGCCAGCAGCTCCCGACTGACAGGCGAGCAGTACTTC

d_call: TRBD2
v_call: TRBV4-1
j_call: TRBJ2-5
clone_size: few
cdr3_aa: CASSQVNLGLAGGETQYF
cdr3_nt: TGCGCCAGCAGCCAAGTTAATTTGGGACTAGCGGGAGGGGAGACCCAGTACTTC

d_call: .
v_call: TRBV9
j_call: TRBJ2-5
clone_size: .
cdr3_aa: CASSVGSQRGETQYF
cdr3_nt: TGTGCCAGCAGCGTAGGGTCCCAAAGGGGGGAGACCCAGTACTTC

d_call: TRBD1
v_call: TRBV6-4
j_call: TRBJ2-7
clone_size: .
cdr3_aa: CASTYFRGLEQYF
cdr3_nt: TGTGCCAGCACCTACTTTAGGGGGCTCGAGCAGTACTTC